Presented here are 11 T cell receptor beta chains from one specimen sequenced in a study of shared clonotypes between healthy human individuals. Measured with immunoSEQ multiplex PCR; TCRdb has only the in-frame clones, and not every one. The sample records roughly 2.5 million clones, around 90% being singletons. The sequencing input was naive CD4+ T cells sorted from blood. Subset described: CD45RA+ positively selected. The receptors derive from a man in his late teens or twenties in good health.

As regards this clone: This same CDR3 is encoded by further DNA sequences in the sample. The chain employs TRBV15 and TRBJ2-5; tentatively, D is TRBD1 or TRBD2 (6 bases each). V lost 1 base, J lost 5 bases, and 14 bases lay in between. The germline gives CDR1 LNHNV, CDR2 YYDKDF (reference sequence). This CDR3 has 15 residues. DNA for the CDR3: TGTGCCACCAGCAGAGCCTTCGGGGGCCGGGAGACCCAGTACTTC. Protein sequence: CATSRAFGGRETQYF.

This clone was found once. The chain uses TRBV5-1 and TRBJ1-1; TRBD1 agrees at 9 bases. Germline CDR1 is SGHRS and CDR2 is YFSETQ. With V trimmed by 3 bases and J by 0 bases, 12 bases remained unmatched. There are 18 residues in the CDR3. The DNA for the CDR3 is TGCGCCAGCAGCTCCAAATGGGGACAGGGTGGATTGAACACTGAAGCTTTCTTT. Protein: CASSSKWGQGGLNTEAFF.

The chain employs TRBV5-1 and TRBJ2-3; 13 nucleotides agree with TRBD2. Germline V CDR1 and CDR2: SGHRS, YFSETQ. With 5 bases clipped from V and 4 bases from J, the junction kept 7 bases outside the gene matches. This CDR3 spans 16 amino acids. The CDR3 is CASRPTTSGRPDTQYF. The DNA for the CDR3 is TGCGCCAGCAGGCCGACGACTAGCGGGAGGCCAGATACGCAGTATTTT.

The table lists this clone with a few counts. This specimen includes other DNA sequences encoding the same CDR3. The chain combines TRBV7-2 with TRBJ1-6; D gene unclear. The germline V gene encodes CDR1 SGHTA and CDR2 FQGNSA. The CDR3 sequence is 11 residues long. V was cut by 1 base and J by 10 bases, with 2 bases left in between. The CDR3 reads CASSLDSPLHF. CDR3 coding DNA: TGTGCCAGCAGCTTAGACTCACCCCTCCACTTT.

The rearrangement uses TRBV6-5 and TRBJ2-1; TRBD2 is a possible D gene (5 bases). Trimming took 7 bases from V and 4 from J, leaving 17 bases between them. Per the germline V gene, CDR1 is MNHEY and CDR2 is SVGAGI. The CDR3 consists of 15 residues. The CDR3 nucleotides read TGTGCCAGCACTCCGGGAACCTCACCGTACAATGAGCAGTTCTTC. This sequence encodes CASTPGTSPYNEQFF.

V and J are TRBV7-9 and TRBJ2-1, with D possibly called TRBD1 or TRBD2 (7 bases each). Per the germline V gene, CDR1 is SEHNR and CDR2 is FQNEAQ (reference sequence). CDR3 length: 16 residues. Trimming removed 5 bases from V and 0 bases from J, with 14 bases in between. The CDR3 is CASSPQGGDSYNEQFF. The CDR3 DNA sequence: TGTGCCAGCAGCCCCCAGGGGGGGGACTCCTACAATGAGCAGTTCTTC.

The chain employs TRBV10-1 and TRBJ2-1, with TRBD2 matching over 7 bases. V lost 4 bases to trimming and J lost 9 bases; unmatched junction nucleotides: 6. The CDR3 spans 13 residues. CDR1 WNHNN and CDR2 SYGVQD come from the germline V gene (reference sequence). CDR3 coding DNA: TGCGCCAGCAGTGTCTCTAGCGGCTCTGAGCAGTTCTTC. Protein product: CASSVSSGSEQFF.

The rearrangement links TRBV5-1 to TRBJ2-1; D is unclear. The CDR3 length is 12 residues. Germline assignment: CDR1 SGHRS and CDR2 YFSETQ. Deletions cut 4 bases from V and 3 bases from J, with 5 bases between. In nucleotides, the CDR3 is TGCGCCAGCAGCAAGGACTACAATGAGCAGTTCTTC. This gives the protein CASSKDYNEQFF.

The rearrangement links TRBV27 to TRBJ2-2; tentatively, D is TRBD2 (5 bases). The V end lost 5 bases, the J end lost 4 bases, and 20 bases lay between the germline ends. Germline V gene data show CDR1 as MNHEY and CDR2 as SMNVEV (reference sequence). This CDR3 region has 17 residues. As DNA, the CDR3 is TGTGCCAGCAGTCCGTTGGGCCTGAGGGTAGTCACCGGGGAGCTGTTTTTT. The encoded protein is CASSPLGLRVVTGELFF.

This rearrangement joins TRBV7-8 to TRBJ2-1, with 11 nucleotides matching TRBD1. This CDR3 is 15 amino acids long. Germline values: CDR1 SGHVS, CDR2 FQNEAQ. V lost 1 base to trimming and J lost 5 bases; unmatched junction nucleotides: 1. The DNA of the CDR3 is TGTGCCAGCAGCTTAGGGACAGGGGGCAACAATGAGCAGTTCTTC. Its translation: CASSLGTGGNNEQFF. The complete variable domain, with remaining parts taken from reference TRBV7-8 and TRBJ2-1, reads GAGVSQSPRYKVAKRGQDVALRCDPISGHVSLFWYQQALGQGPEFLTYFQNEAQLDKSGLPSDRFFAERPEGSVSTLKIQRTQQEDSAVYLCASSLGTGGNNEQFFGPGTRLTVL.

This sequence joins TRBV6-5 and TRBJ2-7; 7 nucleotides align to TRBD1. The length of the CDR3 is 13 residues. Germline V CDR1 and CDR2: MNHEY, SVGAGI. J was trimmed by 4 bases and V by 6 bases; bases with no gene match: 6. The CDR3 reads CASSLTGYYEQYF. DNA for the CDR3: TGTGCCAGCAGCCTGACAGGGTATTACGAGCAGTACTTC.